Listed here are 23 T cell receptor beta chains from one sample, sequenced in a study of blood T cells in healthy people across ages (dated by TCRdb to between 2015 and 2016). Receptor amplification or capture employed 5' RACE. Sequencing was performed on an Illumina HiSeq 2500. A second 7 to 11 cycle PCR used a sample-barcoded 5' primer and a J-beta primer mix. The raw public data were reprocessed by TCRdb itself: fastp quality trimming at Q25, MiXCR clonotype calling, in-frame beta chains only. CDR3 protein duplicates are merged, each entry listing the most common genes and DNA. This sample lists 920,000 or so distinct CDR3 sequences; around 43% were detected once. Approximately 19% of the sample comes from the top ten. Sequenced material: blood. These receptors were obtained from a woman between 55 and 75 years old in good health.

This chain joins TRBV12-3 or TRBV12-4 and TRBJ2-5; D remains ambiguous. With 2 bases removed from V and 3 bases from J, the gap between germline ends came to 10 bases. The CDR3 has 14 amino acids. CDR3 sequence: CASSLMGLKETQYF. CDR3 DNA sequence: TGTGCCAGCAGTTTAATGGGTCTAAAAGAGACCCAGTACTTC.

This clonotype was recorded a few times. The chain couples TRBV7-6 to TRBJ2-7; 12 bases match TRBD2. Germline trimming cut 1 base from V and 5 bases from J; bases unmatched to any gene: 6. There are 16 residues in the CDR3. Germline assignment: CDR1 SGHVS and CDR2 FNYEAQ. As DNA, the CDR3 is TGTGCCAGCAGCTTAGAACTAGCGGGAGGCAGGAACGAGCAGTACTTC. Translating gives CASSLELAGGRNEQYF.

This sequence joins TRBV28 and TRBJ2-7, with D unclear. The V and J ends lost 7 bases and 1 base respectively, with 17 bases between them. The CDR3 runs to 15 residues. The V gene's germline CDR1 is MDHEN and CDR2 SYDVKM. CDR3 DNA: TGTGCCAGCACCTTCGGCCTCGAGAGGTCCTACGAGCAGTACTTC. Residues: CASTFGLERSYEQYF.

This clonotype was seen a few times. The rearrangement links TRBV20-1 to TRBJ2-3, with 8 bases aligning to TRBD2. V lost 5 bases and J lost 0; bases outside the gene matches: 7. The CDR3 has 15 residues. Germline assignment: CDR1 DFQATT and CDR2 SNEGSKA (reference sequence). CDR3 region: CSAPLSGISTDTQYF. As DNA, the CDR3 is TGCAGTGCTCCTCTTAGCGGGATTAGCACAGATACGCAGTATTTT.

Only a few counts were recorded for this clonotype. The chain joins TRBV2 to TRBJ1-2; no clear D gene. The V gene lost 6 bases and the J gene lost 8 bases, with 10 bases spanning the gap. The CDR3 runs to 11 residues. Per the germline V gene, CDR1 is SNHLY and CDR2 is FYNNEI. The DNA of the CDR3 is TGTGCCAGCAGGACACGGGAAGGCTACACCTTC. This encodes CASRTREGYTF.

The genes are TRBV28 and TRBJ2-5; weak D call: TRBD2 (5 bases). This CDR3 contains 15 residues. With 3 bases removed from V and 1 base from J, the gap between germline ends came to 12 bases. Per the germline V gene, CDR1 is MDHEN and CDR2 is SYDVKM. The CDR3 loop reads CASSLPRGPQETQYF. CDR3 bases: TGTGCCAGCAGTTTGCCCCGAGGGCCCCAAGAGACCCAGTACTTC.

This rearrangement joins TRBV7-9 to TRBJ2-7, with 7 bases aligning to TRBD1. This CDR3 has 14 residues. Per germline, CDR1 SEHNR and CDR2 FQNEAQ (reference sequence). The trim removed 4 bases at V and 2 bases at J, leaving 5 bases unmatched. The CDR3 loop reads CASSSDDRAYEQYF. CDR3 bases: TGTGCCAGCAGCTCGGACGACAGGGCCTACGAGCAGTACTTC.

The rearrangement joins TRBV9 to TRBJ2-4; 9 bases are a match to TRBD2. This CDR3 region has 16 residues. The germline gives CDR1 SGDLS, CDR2 YYNGEE. V trimming: 1 base; J trimming: 13 bases; junction bases outside the gene matches: 15. In DNA form, the CDR3 reads TGTGCCAGCAGCGTATCCCTACTAGCGGGCCCTAGAGAGCAGTACTTC. It yields the protein CASSVSLLAGPREQYF.

This clonotype was observed at least ten times. The rearrangement uses TRBV29-1 and TRBJ2-1; the D gene could be TRBD1 or TRBD2 (6 bases each). This CDR3 region has 13 residues. V dropped 6 bases and J dropped 10 bases, with 19 bases sitting between them. Looked up from germline, CDR1 is SQVTM and CDR2 is ANQGSEA. This CDR3 reads CSVGGHQSREQFF. The CDR3 bases are TGCAGCGTGGGGGGACACCAAAGTAGGGAGCAGTTCTTC.

The chain recombines TRBV29-1 with TRBJ2-1; weak D call: TRBD2 (6 bases). V dropped 5 bases and J dropped 2 bases, with 10 bases sitting between them. Germline CDR1 is SQVTM and CDR2 is ANQGSEA. The CDR3 covers 13 residues. The CDR3 here is CSVIGGTYNEQFF. CDR3 DNA sequence: TGCAGCGTTATCGGGGGAACCTACAATGAGCAGTTCTTC.

This clonotype was seen at least ten times. This chain connects TRBV6-2 or TRBV6-3 to TRBJ2-3; 9 positions agree with TRBD1. V gave up 8 bases and J gave up 2 bases; unmatched junction bases: 8. CDR1 is MNHEY, CDR2 SVGEGT, per germline. This CDR3 is built from 15 residues. The CDR3 region is CASASGTGPTDTQYF. Written as DNA, the CDR3 is TGTGCCAGCGCGTCCGGGACAGGGCCCACAGATACGCAGTATTTT.

The genes are TRBV5-6 and TRBJ2-2; D gene ambiguous. Trimming cost V 4 bases and J 7 bases, with 11 bases left between them. CDR1 is SGHDT and CDR2 is YYEEEE in the germline V gene. This CDR3 contains 13 residues. CDR3 region: CASSIRGGGELFF. DNA of the CDR3: TGTGCCAGCAGCATACGAGGTGGCGGGGAGCTGTTTTTT.

V is TRBV10-3 and J is TRBJ1-2; 7 nucleotides align to TRBD1. Germline trimming cut 6 bases from V and 5 bases from J; bases unmatched to any gene: 12. CDR1 is ENHRY, CDR2 SYGVKD, per germline. The CDR3 is 15 residues long. The CDR3 reads CAISTIGQAAYGYTF. In DNA, the CDR3 is TGTGCCATCAGCACCATCGGACAGGCGGCGTATGGCTACACCTTC.

The chain joins TRBV27 to TRBJ2-1; possible D gene TRBD2, 6 bases. The CDR3 has 16 amino acids. V lost 7 bases, J lost 0 bases, and 16 bases lay in between. Germline V lookup: CDR1 MNHEY, CDR2 SMNVEV (reference sequence). The CDR3 coding sequence is TGTGCCAGCAACCGTGACGGGAGAGGCTCCTACAATGAGCAGTTCTTC. This codes for CASNRDGRGSYNEQFF.

For this clonotype: Compared with germline, one end of the junction differs, possibly owing to a read error. The gene calls are TRBV20-1 and TRBJ2-5, with D unresolved. The V gene's germline CDR1 is DFQATT and CDR2 SNEGSKA (reference sequence). This CDR3 has 11 amino acids. The CDR3 bases are TGCAGTGCTAGAACGGGCGAGACCCGGTACTTC. Translated: CSARTGETRYF.

The genes are TRBV5-1 and TRBJ2-7; D is ambiguous. The CDR3 covers 14 residues. Germline CDR1 and CDR2: SGHRS and YFSETQ. The V gene lost 0 bases and the J gene lost 2 bases, with 9 bases spanning the gap. The CDR3 is CASSLEVRTYEQYF. CDR3 sequence (DNA): TGCGCCAGCAGCTTGGAAGTCCGGACCTACGAGCAGTACTTC.

The genes are TRBV12-3 or TRBV12-4 and TRBJ2-7; no definite D call. The CDR3 has 14 amino acids. Trimming pared 5 bases from V and 2 bases from J, leaving 13 bases between. The CDR3 region is CASSPPSGAYEQYF. CDR3 DNA sequence: TGTGCCAGCAGTCCTCCTTCTGGGGCCTACGAGCAGTACTTC.

The CDR3 here is CASSQVGWLDSYEQYF. The CDR3 DNA sequence: TGTGCCAGCAGCCAAGTTGGGTGGCTGGACTCCTACGAGCAGTACTTC. The rearrangement uses TRBV14 and TRBJ2-7; no firm D call. Germline V CDR1 and CDR2: SGHDN, FVKESK. The CDR3 extends over 16 amino acids. Deletions cut 1 base from V and 0 bases from J, with 13 bases between.

This chain uses TRBV29-1 with TRBJ2-7, with 7 bases that match TRBD2. Trimming at V came to 2 bases and at J to 3 bases, leaving 7 bases not matched to a gene. Looked up from germline, CDR1 is SQVTM and CDR2 is ANQGSEA. The CDR3 runs to 14 residues. The CDR3 reads CSVESTSPNYEQYF. The CDR3 DNA sequence: TGCAGCGTTGAATCGACTAGCCCGAACTACGAGCAGTACTTC.

The V call is TRBV20-1, the J call TRBJ2-5; possibly TRBD1 or TRBD2 for D (5 bases each). This CDR3 is built from 15 residues. V lost 6 bases to trimming and J lost 5 bases, with 22 bases between them. Germline V gives CDR1 DFQATT, CDR2 SNEGSKA (reference sequence). The CDR3 nucleotides are TGCAGTGCCTCCTGGGGACCCGCGTCGGAGGAGACCCAGTACTTC. Its translation is CSASWGPASEETQYF.

This clonotype was counted only a few times. This sequence joins TRBV7-9 and TRBJ2-1, with 7 nucleotides matching TRBD2. The V and J ends lost 5 bases and 8 bases, in that order; junction bases with no gene match: 9. This CDR3 contains 14 residues. The germline CDR1 and CDR2 sequences are SEHNR and FQNEAQ (reference sequence). The CDR3 sequence is CASSPREAFYEQFF. DNA for the CDR3: TGTGCCAGCAGCCCCCGGGAGGCCTTTTATGAGCAGTTCTTC.

The rearrangement uses TRBV12-3 or TRBV12-4 and TRBJ2-3; D perhaps matches TRBD2 (5 bases). CDR3 length: 16 residues. Trimming removed 3 bases from V and 4 bases from J, with 17 bases in between. CDR3 coding DNA: TGTGCCAGCAGTTTGTTCGCGGGCCAACCCTCAGATACGCAGTATTTT. Translated: CASSLFAGQPSDTQYF.

In its sample, this clonotype was seen a few times. V and J are TRBV6-5 and TRBJ2-3, with D tentatively TRBD1 or TRBD2 (5 bases each). Trimming took off 0 bases at V and 10 bases at J, with 20 bases between the two ends. The CDR3 is made up of 16 amino acids. The germline V gene encodes CDR1 MNHEY and CDR2 SVGAGI. The CDR3 sequence is CASSYSRGTPPVAQYF. In DNA form, the CDR3 reads TGTGCCAGCAGTTACTCGAGAGGGACCCCTCCGGTGGCGCAGTATTTT.